The T cell receptor beta chain described here comes from a study of human thymus T cells (dated by TCRdb to the early 2020s). With respect to the entire study: TCR alpha and beta repertoires from seven to nine infant thymus samples and a few related peripheral blood samples were characterized in the study. The cohort included several male and a couple of female infants, with donor ages spanning 7 to 244 days.

Thymus tissue was obtained as surgical resects removed during corrective cardiac surgery. The donors were immunologically healthy infants in Finland who had open corrective cardiac surgery for congenital heart defects. Thymocytes were mechanically released from the tissue and were stored as pellets of roughly 9-31 million cells at -70 degrees C. A QIAsymphony instrument was used to extract genomic DNA from the frozen cell pellets. Clipping removes 2 bases from V and 4 bases from J, with 26 as the unmatched junction base count. Reading the germline V gene gives CDR1 MNHNS and CDR2 SASEGT. The CDR3 runs 22 amino acids, cysteine and phenylalanine included. The only DNA kept is the CDR3, 66 bases in frame from the first base. Concerning this clone: The clone's antigen remains unknown. The sample holds no much larger clone one base away, and base qualities are not on file.

General conclusions and limits of the study: The related research found that thymic TCR repertoires overlapped highly between unrelated individuals. On average, roughly 800,000 unique TCRB clonotypes were obtained from thymus samples, compared with approximately 80,000 from blood samples. Both the thymic and the peripheral blood repertoires appeared to show biased V and J gene segment usage.

Using the immunoSEQ multiplex PCR assay, the TCRB and TCRAD loci were amplified from a standardized quantity of quality-controlled genomic DNA. Amplicons spanned the V(D)J region at a length sufficient to cover the CDR3 and identify V and J genes. Through the commercial immunoSEQ service, the amplicons were sequenced on an Illumina platform. The authors' analysis ran thus. Primer bias and sequencing errors were corrected using previously described methods, and TCRAD and TCRB definitions followed the IMGT database. Analysis of the repertoires was done with immunoSEQ Analyzer 3.0 and VDJTools and included basic statistics, V/J segment usage, diversity estimates, rarefaction and pairwise overlap. Diversity was estimated with Chao1, ChaoE, Efron-Thisted, Shannon and inverse Simpson indices, and also on datasets down-sampled to the smallest sample. Repertoire overlap used strict matching of CDR3 nucleotide sequence, V gene and J gene, with Jaccard-based multidimensional scaling clustering. This is the immuneACCESS table as TCRdb keeps it, with only in-frame sequences that have V and J called. A part of the clones is gone; compared with another copy, unresolved V genes explain less than half, and the rest is unexplained. V, J and clone size were drawn from that table, and D and trimming were deduced from the DNA. Counted in this sample were some 78,000 clones; approximately 96% of them appeared once. The ten top clones hold roughly 0.031% of the sample.

This sequence was found in a boy less than two years old with a congenital heart defect but otherwise immunologically healthy. The rearrangement combines TRBV6-1 with TRBJ2-3; 8 junctional bases match TRBD1. Input material: thymus tissue. In nucleotide form, the sequence is TGTGCCAGCAGTGAACACCCGGCCGGGACAGGACCGGGGGTTATTCGCCCAGATACGCAGTATTTT. Translated, this is CASSEHPAGTGPGVIRPDTQYF.